These 31 T cell receptor beta chains were sequenced from one sample in a study of blood T cell repertoires in COVID-19. Assay: immunoSEQ multiplex PCR; the TCRdb copy retains only in-frame clones and omits some. Among 200,000 to 300,000 clones listed, around 88% were seen once. Source material: peripheral blood. The receptors shown here come from a man aged 25-45 years with active or convalescent COVID-19.

The rearrangement joins TRBV27 to TRBJ1-1; D gene ambiguous. The CDR3 extends over 14 amino acids. CDR1 is MNHEY, CDR2 SMNVEV, per germline (reference sequence). With 0 bases removed from V and 0 bases from J, the gap between germline ends came to 5 bases. CDR3 residues: CASSLSAMNTEAFF. As DNA, the CDR3 is TGTGCCAGCAGTTTATCGGCCATGAACACTGAAGCTTTCTTT.

The chain recombines TRBV5-4 with TRBJ2-5, with D unresolved. The CDR3 spans 13 residues. The V end was cut by 0 bases, the J end by 5 bases, with 8 bases between. Germline V gene sequence: CDR1 SGHNT, CDR2 YYREEE (reference sequence). The DNA of the CDR3 is TGTGCCAGCAGCTTGGACTCCCGGGAGACCCAGTACTTC. Protein sequence: CASSLDSRETQYF.

This clone came up once. The chain couples TRBV6-2 or TRBV6-3 to TRBJ2-2, with 12 bases identical to TRBD2. Trimming cost V 4 bases and J 5 bases; bases outside gene matches: 20. The CDR3 consists of 21 residues. Per germline, CDR1 MNHEY and CDR2 SVGEGT. This CDR3 reads CASSFYPLAASGGARTGELFF. CDR3 sequence (DNA): TGTGCCAGCAGTTTCTACCCATTAGCGGCTAGCGGGGGGGCCCGGACCGGGGAGCTGTTTTTT.

This clone was recorded only once. The chain couples TRBV11-2 to TRBJ1-6; D not certain. Per the germline V gene, CDR1 is SGHAT and CDR2 is FQNNGV. This CDR3 is built from 15 residues. The V and J ends lost 1 base and 9 bases respectively, with 13 bases between them. The CDR3 is CASSLVSRWSSPLHF. Here the CDR3 DNA reads TGTGCCAGCAGCTTAGTCTCCCGCTGGAGTTCACCCCTCCACTTT. The full variable domain, rest sourced from reference TRBV11-2 and TRBJ1-6, is EAGVAQSPRYKIIEKRQSVAFWCNPISGHATLYWYQQILGQGPKLLIQFQNNGVVDDSQLPKDRFSAERLKGVDSTLKIQPAKLEDSAVYLCASSLVSRWSSPLHFGNGTRLTVT.

The chain is built from TRBV3-1 (or the pseudogene TRBV3-2) and TRBJ2-7, with D uncertain. This CDR3 contains 12 residues. The V end was cut by 4 bases, the J end by 2 bases, with 6 bases between. Germline values: CDR1 LGHDT, CDR2 YNNKEL (reference sequence). CDR3 bases: TGTGCCAGCAGCCGAGCACCCTACGAGCAGTACTTC. As protein: CASSRAPYEQYF.

V is TRBV3-1 (or the pseudogene TRBV3-2) and J is TRBJ2-5; 8 bases align to TRBD1. The CDR3 length is 20 residues. The trim removed 6 bases at V and 5 bases at J, leaving 26 bases unmatched. Germline CDR1 reads LGHDT; CDR2 reads YNNKEL (reference sequence). The CDR3 reads CASRYSSISHGTGGKETQYF. CDR3 in DNA: TGTGCCAGCAGATATTCCTCGATATCCCACGGGACAGGTGGGAAGGAGACCCAGTACTTC.

The V call is TRBV18, the J call TRBJ1-3, with TRBD1 matching over 9 bases. CDR3 length: 15 residues. With V trimmed by 5 bases and J by 3 bases, 5 bases remained unmatched. Germline V lookup: CDR1 KGHSH, CDR2 LQKENI. CDR3 DNA sequence: TGTGCCAGCTCAAGCTGGACAGGGGATGGAAACACCATATATTTT. This encodes CASSSWTGDGNTIYF.

The V and J genes are TRBV3-1 (or the pseudogene TRBV3-2) and TRBJ2-7; 10 bases fit TRBD1. Looked up from germline, CDR1 is LGHDT and CDR2 is YNNKEL (reference sequence). J was trimmed by 5 bases and V by 0 bases; bases with no gene match: 7. This CDR3 contains 16 residues. The CDR3: CASSQDLGDRGHEQYF. CDR3 sequence (DNA): TGTGCCAGCAGCCAAGATTTAGGGGACAGGGGCCACGAGCAGTACTTC.

The chain employs TRBV2 and TRBJ1-4, with 7 bases aligning to TRBD1. CDR1 and CDR2 (germline): SNHLY, FYNNEI. The V segment lost 10 bases and the J segment 6 bases; nucleotides outside the gene matches: 14. The CDR3 extends over 15 amino acids. In nucleotides, the CDR3 is TGTGCCACCAGAGAGGGGGCGCTTATATATGAAAAACTGTTTTTT. It is translated as CATREGALIYEKLFF.

This clone has only a few counts. The chain uses TRBV30 and TRBJ2-4, with 11 bases matching TRBD1. The CDR3 covers 14 residues. The junction had 4 bases not matched to a gene; V was cut back by 0 bases and J by 9 bases. Germline V lookup: CDR1 GTSNPN, CDR2 SVGIG (reference sequence). This CDR3 reads CAWSVLGQGAIQYF. CDR3 nucleotides: TGTGCCTGGAGTGTCCTAGGACAGGGGGCCATTCAGTACTTC.

The chain's CDR3 is CASSLVGGPPSYEQYF. The CDR3 nucleotides are TGTGCCAGCAGCTTAGTGGGAGGGCCGCCATCCTACGAGCAGTACTTC. The chain has TRBV11-2 and TRBJ2-7; 7 bases agree with TRBD2. The CDR3 contains 16 residues. Germline V lookup: CDR1 SGHAT, CDR2 FQNNGV. V gave up 1 base and J gave up 1 base; unmatched junction bases: 7. Combining the CDR3 with reference TRBV11-2 and TRBJ2-7 gives the whole variable domain EAGVAQSPRYKIIEKRQSVAFWCNPISGHATLYWYQQILGQGPKLLIQFQNNGVVDDSQLPKDRFSAERLKGVDSTLKIQPAKLEDSAVYLCASSLVGGPPSYEQYFGPGTRLTVT.

The V gene is TRBV6-1, the J gene TRBJ1-2, with TRBD1 matching 7 bases. This CDR3 spans 15 amino acids. Trimming at V came to 1 base and at J to 4 bases, leaving 6 bases not matched to a gene. CDR1 is MNHNS and CDR2 is SASEGT in the germline V gene. CDR3 in amino acids: CASSEGGTGVYGYTF. The CDR3 bases are TGTGCCAGCAGTGAAGGTGGAACAGGGGTCTATGGCTACACCTTC.

The chain uses TRBV7-2 and TRBJ1-1, with no clear D. The germline V and J ends were trimmed by 5 bases and 4 bases, with 11 bases remaining between them. This CDR3 is built from 13 residues. The germline V gene has CDR1 SGHTA and CDR2 FQGNSA. CDR3 residues: CASSLSGGTEAFF. CDR3 nucleotide sequence: TGTGCCAGCAGCCTCTCGGGAGGCACTGAAGCTTTCTTT. Full variable domain (rest looked up from reference TRBV7-2 and TRBJ1-1): GAGVSQSPSNKVTEKGKDVELRCDPISGHTALYWYRQSLGQGLEFLIYFQGNSAPDKSGLPSDRFSAERTGGSVSTLTIQRTQQEDSAVYLCASSLSGGTEAFFGQGTRLTVV.

The chain links TRBV19 to TRBJ2-1; D is undetermined. The V and J ends lost 3 bases and 2 bases respectively, with 11 bases between them. Germline CDR1 LNHDA, CDR2 SQIVND (reference sequence). This CDR3 has 15 residues. The CDR3 reads CASSMWAETYNEQFF. CDR3 nucleotides: TGTGCCAGTAGTATGTGGGCCGAAACCTACAATGAGCAGTTCTTC.

The rearrangement uses TRBV4-1 and TRBJ1-1; weak D call: TRBD1 (5 bases). The CDR3 covers 15 residues. The V and J ends lost 0 bases and 0 bases respectively, with 8 bases between them. Germline CDR1 and CDR2: MGHRA and YSYEKL. CDR3 in amino acids: CASSQDRQLNTEAFF. The CDR3 region has the DNA TGCGCCAGCAGCCAAGACAGACAGTTGAACACTGAAGCTTTCTTT.

V gene TRBV11-2 combines with J gene TRBJ2-2, with TRBD2 identical over 7 bases. The V segment lost 1 base and the J segment 7 bases; nucleotides outside the gene matches: 6. The CDR3 is made up of 15 amino acids. The V gene's germline CDR1 is SGHAT and CDR2 FQNNGV. The CDR3 loop is CASSLGFLAGGELFF. CDR3 coding DNA: TGTGCCAGCAGCTTAGGGTTTTTAGCGGGCGGGGAGCTGTTTTTT.

The rearrangement uses TRBV5-1 and TRBJ1-2, with 7 nucleotides matching TRBD1. Trimming removed 4 bases from V and 3 bases from J; junction bases left unmatched: 9. The CDR3 loop spans 15 amino acids. CDR1 and CDR2 from the germline V gene are SGHRS and YFSETQ. CDR3 bases: TGCGCCAGCAGCAACCCGGGGACAGTCTACTATGGCTACACCTTC. This translates into CASSNPGTVYYGYTF. Complete variable domain (other parts from reference TRBV5-1 and TRBJ1-2): KAGVTQTPRYLIKTRGQQVTLSCSPISGHRSVSWYQQTPGQGLQFLFEYFSETQRNKGNFPGRFSGRQFSNSRSEMNVSTLELGDSALYLCASSNPGTVYYGYTFGSGTRLTVV.

The V and J genes are TRBV19 and TRBJ2-7, with 9 bases aligning to TRBD1. The CDR3 extends over 15 amino acids. J gave up 5 bases and V 6 bases, and 11 bases lay outside the gene matches. Germline lookup yields CDR1 LNHDA and CDR2 SQIVND (reference sequence). The CDR3 here is CASRASTGGINEQYF. CDR3 bases: TGTGCCAGTAGAGCTAGTACAGGGGGCATCAACGAGCAGTACTTC.

This clone has only one observation. The chain carries TRBV3-1 (or the pseudogene TRBV3-2) and TRBJ1-6; possibly TRBD1 for D (5 bases). This CDR3 comprises 14 residues. V shed 1 base and J shed 9 bases, with 10 bases lying between them. Per germline, CDR1 LGHDT and CDR2 YNNKEL (reference sequence). CDR3 residues: CASSQGTGGSPLHF. The CDR3 coding sequence is TGTGCCAGCAGCCAAGGTACAGGTGGTTCACCCCTCCACTTT.

This sequence joins TRBV30 and TRBJ1-1, with a tentative D call TRBD1 (5 bases). V gave up 5 bases and J gave up 0 bases, with 10 bases separating them. The germline gives CDR1 GTSNPN, CDR2 SVGIG (reference sequence). The length of the CDR3 is 13 residues. Here the CDR3 reads CAWVRQLNTEAFF. The CDR3 DNA sequence: TGTGCCTGGGTCAGACAGTTGAACACTGAAGCTTTCTTT.

This chain connects TRBV29-1 to TRBJ2-7; TRBD1 might be the D (5 bases). The germline gives CDR1 SQVTM, CDR2 ANQGSEA. The CDR3 consists of 15 residues. Trimming shortened V by 3 bases and J by 0 bases, and 15 bases separated the two germline ends. The CDR3 DNA is TGCAGCGTTGATTATTGGGGCAGGGACTCCTACGAGCAGTACTTC. It translates to CSVDYWGRDSYEQYF.

The J gene is TRBJ2-7, the V gene TRBV9, with D possibly matching TRBD1 (6 bases). Trimming cost V 0 bases and J 0 bases, with 13 bases left between them. The CDR3 spans 16 residues. The V gene's germline CDR1 is SGDLS and CDR2 YYNGEE. CDR3 coding DNA: TGTGCCAGCAGCGTAGCTGAGGACAGCAACTCCTACGAGCAGTACTTC. Translating gives CASSVAEDSNSYEQYF.

The rearrangement links TRBV29-1 to TRBJ1-5; no firm D call. Germline loops: CDR1 SQVTM, CDR2 ANQGSEA. Deletions cut 1 base from V and 6 bases from J, with 10 bases between. The length of the CDR3 is 13 residues. The CDR3 reads CSVEGREGQPQHF. In DNA form, the CDR3 reads TGCAGCGTTGAAGGTCGGGAGGGTCAGCCCCAGCATTTT.

The V and J genes are TRBV7-2 and TRBJ2-7; D is possibly TRBD2 (6 bases). The CDR3 length is 16 residues. Between the trimmed V and J ends, which lost 3 bases and 5 bases, there was a span of 20 bases. CDR1 SGHTA and CDR2 FQGNSA come from the germline V gene. The CDR3 bases are TGTGCCAGCAGCTTGACCGGGACTTCATATCGGGACGAGCAGTACTTC. Residues: CASSLTGTSYRDEQYF.

This clone was counted a single time. The chain carries TRBV2 and TRBJ2-5, with D possibly TRBD2 on 6 matching bases. V was shortened by 6 bases and J by 5 bases, with 13 bases between the two germline ends. Per the germline V gene, CDR1 is SNHLY and CDR2 is FYNNEI. This CDR3 has 13 amino acids. The CDR3: CASSYTSRETQYF. The CDR3 DNA is TGTGCCAGCAGCTACACTAGCCGGGAGACCCAGTACTTC.

The V gene is TRBV11-2, the J gene TRBJ1-1; D gene uncertain. Trimming left V 6 bases short and J 1 base short, with 15 bases between. The germline gives CDR1 SGHAT, CDR2 FQNNGV. The CDR3 sequence is 15 residues long. Written as DNA, the CDR3 is TGTGCCAGCAGGGATCTAAGCACAGCGAACACTGAAGCTTTCTTT. Translating it yields CASRDLSTANTEAFF.

The chain couples TRBV10-1 to TRBJ1-1, with 9 bases fitting TRBD1. From germline, CDR1 is WNHNN and CDR2 SYGVQD (reference sequence). With V trimmed by 6 bases and J by 4 bases, 3 bases remained unmatched. CDR3 size: 13 residues. The CDR3 DNA reads TGCGCCAGCAGCGGACAGGGGAGCACTGAAGCTTTCTTT. Encoded protein: CASSGQGSTEAFF.

The chain links TRBV3-1 (or the pseudogene TRBV3-2) to TRBJ1-2; 7 bases are a match to TRBD1. Trimming cost V 2 bases and J 8 bases; bases outside gene matches: 20. The CDR3 sequence is 18 residues long. CDR1 and CDR2 from the germline V gene are LGHDT and YNNKEL (reference sequence). CDR3 bases: TGTGCCAGCAGCCAAATCTCCCGGCGGGACAGCCCGCCGTACGGCTACACCTTC. Translating gives CASSQISRRDSPPYGYTF.

The chain carries TRBV7-9 and TRBJ1-1, with TRBD1 matching over 7 bases. CDR3 size: 17 residues. Germline CDR1 reads SEHNR; CDR2 reads FQNEAQ (reference sequence). Trimming took 7 bases from V and 0 from J; bases not matched to a gene: 14. CDR3 coding DNA: TGTGCCAGCACGGACACGGGGACAGAAGTAATGAACACTGAAGCTTTCTTT. This sequence encodes CASTDTGTEVMNTEAFF.

The chain combines TRBV7-9 with TRBJ2-5, with a tentative D call TRBD2 (6 bases). CDR1 SEHNR and CDR2 FQNEAQ come from the germline V gene (reference sequence). This CDR3 has 14 amino acids. V gave up 2 bases and J gave up 2 bases, with 9 bases separating them. The CDR3 DNA reads as TGTGCCAGCAGCTTACGGGGGTCTCAAGAGACCCAGTACTTC. Its protein product is CASSLRGSQETQYF.

This clone was seen once. CDR3: CASSPGAETQYF. DNA for the CDR3: TGCGCCAGCAGCCCTGGAGCAGAGACCCAGTACTTC. This rearrangement joins TRBV5-1 to TRBJ2-5; the D is unclear. The CDR3 totals 12 residues. Trimming took off 4 bases at V and 4 bases at J, with 8 bases between the two ends. Germline assignment: CDR1 SGHRS and CDR2 YFSETQ.